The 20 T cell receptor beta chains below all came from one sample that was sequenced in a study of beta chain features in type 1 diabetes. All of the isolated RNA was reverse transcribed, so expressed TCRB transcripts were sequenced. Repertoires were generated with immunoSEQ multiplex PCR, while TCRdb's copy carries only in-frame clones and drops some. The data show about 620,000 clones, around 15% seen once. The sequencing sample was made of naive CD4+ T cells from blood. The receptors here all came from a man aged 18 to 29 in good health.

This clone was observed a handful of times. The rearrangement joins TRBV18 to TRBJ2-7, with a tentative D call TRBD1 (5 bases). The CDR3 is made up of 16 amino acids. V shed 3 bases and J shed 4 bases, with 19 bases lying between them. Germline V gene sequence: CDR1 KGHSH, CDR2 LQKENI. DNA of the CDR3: TGTGCCAGCTCACCTTCCGAGGACACAGGTATTTACGAGCAGTACTTC. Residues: CASSPSEDTGIYEQYF.

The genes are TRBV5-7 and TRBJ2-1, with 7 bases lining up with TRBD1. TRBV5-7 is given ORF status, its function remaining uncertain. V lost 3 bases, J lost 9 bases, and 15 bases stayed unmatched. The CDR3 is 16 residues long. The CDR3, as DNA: TGTGCCAGCAGCTGGGGGCGACAGGGTTTTCAGGCTGAGCAGTTCTTC. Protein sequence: CASSWGRQGFQAEQFF.

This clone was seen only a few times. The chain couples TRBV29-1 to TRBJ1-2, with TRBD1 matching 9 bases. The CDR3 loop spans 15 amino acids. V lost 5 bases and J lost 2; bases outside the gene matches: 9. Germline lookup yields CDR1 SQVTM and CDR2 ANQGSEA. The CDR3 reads CSVSKQGARNYGYTF. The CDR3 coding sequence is TGCAGCGTTTCAAAACAGGGGGCGCGGAACTATGGCTACACCTTC. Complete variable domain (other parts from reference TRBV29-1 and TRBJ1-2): SAVISQKPSRDICQRGTSLTIQCQVDSQVTMMFWYRQQPGQSLTLIATANQGSEATYESGFVIDKFPISRPNLTFSTLTVSNMSPEDSSIYLCSVSKQGARNYGYTFGSGTRLTVV.

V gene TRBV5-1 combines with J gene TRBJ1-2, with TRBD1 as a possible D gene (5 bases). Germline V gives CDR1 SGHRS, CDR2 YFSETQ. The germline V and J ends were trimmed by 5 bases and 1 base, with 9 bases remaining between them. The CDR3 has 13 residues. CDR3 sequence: CASRDTINYGYTF. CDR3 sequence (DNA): TGCGCCAGCAGGGACACGATTAACTATGGCTACACCTTC.

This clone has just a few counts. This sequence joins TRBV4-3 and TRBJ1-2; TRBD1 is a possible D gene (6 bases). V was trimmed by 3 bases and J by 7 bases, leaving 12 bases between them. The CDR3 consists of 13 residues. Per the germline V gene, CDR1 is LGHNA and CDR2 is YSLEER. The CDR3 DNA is TGCGCCAGCAGCCACGGCGACAGGAGTGGCTACACCTTC. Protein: CASSHGDRSGYTF.

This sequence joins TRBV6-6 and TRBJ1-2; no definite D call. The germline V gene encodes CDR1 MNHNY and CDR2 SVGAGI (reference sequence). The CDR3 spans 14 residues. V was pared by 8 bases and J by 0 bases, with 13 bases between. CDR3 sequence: CASSYTIPNYGYTF. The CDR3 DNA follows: TGTGCCAGCTCCTATACGATACCTAACTATGGCTACACCTTC.

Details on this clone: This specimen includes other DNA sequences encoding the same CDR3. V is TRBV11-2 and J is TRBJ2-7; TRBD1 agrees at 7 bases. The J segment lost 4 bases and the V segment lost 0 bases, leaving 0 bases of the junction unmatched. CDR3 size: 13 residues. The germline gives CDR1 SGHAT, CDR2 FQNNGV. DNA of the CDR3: TGTGCCAGCAGCTTAGAGGGACAGTACGAGCAGTACTTC. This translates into CASSLEGQYEQYF.

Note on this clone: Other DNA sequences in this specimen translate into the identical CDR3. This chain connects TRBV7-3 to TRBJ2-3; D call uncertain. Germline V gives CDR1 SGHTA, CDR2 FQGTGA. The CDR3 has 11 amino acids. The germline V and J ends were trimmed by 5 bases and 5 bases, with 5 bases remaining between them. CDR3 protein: CASSLRDTQYF. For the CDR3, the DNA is TGTGCCAGCAGCCTCAGAGATACGCAGTATTTT.

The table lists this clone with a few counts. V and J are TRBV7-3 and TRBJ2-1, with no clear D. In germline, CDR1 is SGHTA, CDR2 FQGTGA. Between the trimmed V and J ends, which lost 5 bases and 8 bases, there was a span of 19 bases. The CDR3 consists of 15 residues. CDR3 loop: CASSPRSSRADEQFF. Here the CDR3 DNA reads TGTGCCAGCAGCCCCCGTTCGTCCAGAGCAGATGAGCAGTTCTTC.

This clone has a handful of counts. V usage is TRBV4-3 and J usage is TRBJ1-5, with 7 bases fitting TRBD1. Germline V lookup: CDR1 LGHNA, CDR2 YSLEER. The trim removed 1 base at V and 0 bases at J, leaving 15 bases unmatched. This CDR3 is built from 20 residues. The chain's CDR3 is CASSQGPTGTASFSNQPQHF. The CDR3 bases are TGCGCCAGCAGCCAAGGTCCGACCGGGACAGCTTCGTTTAGCAATCAGCCCCAGCATTTT.

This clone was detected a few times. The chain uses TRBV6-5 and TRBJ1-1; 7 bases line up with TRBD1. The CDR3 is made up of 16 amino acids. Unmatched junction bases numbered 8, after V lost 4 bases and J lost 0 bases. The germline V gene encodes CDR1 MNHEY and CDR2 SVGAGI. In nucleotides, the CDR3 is TGTGCCAGCAGTTCGACAGGGCGACCTATGAACACTGAAGCTTTCTTT. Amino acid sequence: CASSSTGRPMNTEAFF.

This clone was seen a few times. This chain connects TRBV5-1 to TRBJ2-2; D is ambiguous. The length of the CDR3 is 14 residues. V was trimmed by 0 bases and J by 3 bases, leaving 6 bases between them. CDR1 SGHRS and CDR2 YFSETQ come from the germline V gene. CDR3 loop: CASSLDPYTGELFF. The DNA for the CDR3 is TGCGCCAGCAGCTTGGATCCGTACACCGGGGAGCTGTTTTTT.

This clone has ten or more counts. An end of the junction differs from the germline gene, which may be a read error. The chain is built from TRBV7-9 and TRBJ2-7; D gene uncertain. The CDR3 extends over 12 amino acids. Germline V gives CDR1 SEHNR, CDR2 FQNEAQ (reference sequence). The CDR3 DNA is TGTGCCAGCACACATAGCTCCCACGAGCAGTACTTC. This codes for CASTHSSHEQYF. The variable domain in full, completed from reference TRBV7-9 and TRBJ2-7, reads DTGVSQNPRHKITKRGQNVTFRCDPISEHNRLYWYRQTLGQGPEFLTYFQNEAQLEKSRLLSDRFSAERPKGSFSTLEIQRTEQGDSAMYLCASTHSSHEQYFGPGTRLTVT.

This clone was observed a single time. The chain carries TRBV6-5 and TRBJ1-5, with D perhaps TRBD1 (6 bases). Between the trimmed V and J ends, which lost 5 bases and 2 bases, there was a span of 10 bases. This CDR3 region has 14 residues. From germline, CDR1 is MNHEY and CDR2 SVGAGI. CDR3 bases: TGTGCCAGCAGTCCCCCAGGGGGCAATCAGCCCCAGCATTTT. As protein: CASSPPGGNQPQHF.

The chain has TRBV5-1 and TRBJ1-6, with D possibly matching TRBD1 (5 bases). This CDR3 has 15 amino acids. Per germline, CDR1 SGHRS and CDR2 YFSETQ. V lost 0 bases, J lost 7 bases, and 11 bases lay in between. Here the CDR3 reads CASSLDGGRNSPLHF. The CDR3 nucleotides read TGCGCCAGCAGCTTGGATGGGGGAAGAAATTCACCCCTCCACTTT. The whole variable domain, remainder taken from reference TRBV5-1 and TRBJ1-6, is KAGVTQTPRYLIKTRGQQVTLSCSPISGHRSVSWYQQTPGQGLQFLFEYFSETQRNKGNFPGRFSGRQFSNSRSEMNVSTLELGDSALYLCASSLDGGRNSPLHFGNGTRLTVT.

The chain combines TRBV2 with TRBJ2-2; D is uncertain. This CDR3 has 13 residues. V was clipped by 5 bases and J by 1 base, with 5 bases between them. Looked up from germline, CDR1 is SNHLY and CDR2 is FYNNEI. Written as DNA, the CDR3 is TGTGCCAGCAGTACTGAGAACACCGGGGAGCTGTTTTTT. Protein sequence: CASSTENTGELFF.

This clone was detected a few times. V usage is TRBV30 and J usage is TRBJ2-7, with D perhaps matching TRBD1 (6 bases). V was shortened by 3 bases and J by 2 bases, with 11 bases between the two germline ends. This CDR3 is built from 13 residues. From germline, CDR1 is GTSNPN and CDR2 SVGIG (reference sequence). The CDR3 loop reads CAWSPGVAYEQYF. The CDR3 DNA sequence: TGTGCCTGGAGCCCAGGGGTCGCCTACGAGCAGTACTTC.

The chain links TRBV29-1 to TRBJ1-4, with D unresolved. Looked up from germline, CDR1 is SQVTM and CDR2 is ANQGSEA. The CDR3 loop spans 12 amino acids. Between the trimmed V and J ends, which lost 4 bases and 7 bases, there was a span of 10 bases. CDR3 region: CSVGVRGEKLFF. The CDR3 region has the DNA TGCAGCGTTGGAGTTCGTGGTGAAAAACTGTTTTTT.

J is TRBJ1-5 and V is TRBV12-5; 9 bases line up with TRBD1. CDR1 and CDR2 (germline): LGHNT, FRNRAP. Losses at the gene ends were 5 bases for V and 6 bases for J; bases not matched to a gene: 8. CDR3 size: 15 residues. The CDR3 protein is CASGNGTGNVQPQHF. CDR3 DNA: TGTGCTAGTGGTAACGGGACAGGGAACGTTCAGCCCCAGCATTTT.

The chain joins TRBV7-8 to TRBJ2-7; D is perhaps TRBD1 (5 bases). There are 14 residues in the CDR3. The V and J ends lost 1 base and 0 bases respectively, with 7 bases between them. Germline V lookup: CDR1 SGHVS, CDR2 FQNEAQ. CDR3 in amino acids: CASSLVRDSYEQYF. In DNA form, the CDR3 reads TGTGCCAGCAGCTTAGTCAGGGACTCCTACGAGCAGTACTTC.